This is a list of T cell receptor beta chains from one sample in a study of T cells after posttransplantation cyclophosphamide. Repertoires were generated with immunoSEQ multiplex PCR, while TCRdb's copy carries only in-frame clones and drops some. The repertoire holds about 11,000 clones, with 95% as singletons. The specimen sequenced was naive CD8+ T cells sorted from PBMCs. The source is a man aged 30 to 39 in good health and a related stem cell transplant donor. Each CDR3 is given with its conserved first and last residue. D genes are given only for firm matches. Size is omitted from some rows. Given values are once, few, many or a class for expanded clones.

d_call clone_size j_call v_call cdr3_nt cdr3_aa
. . TRBJ2-4 TRBV7-8 TGTGCCAGCAGCTTAGGGGTAGGAGGGAAAAACATTCAGTACTTC CASSLGVGGKNIQYF
TRBD2 once TRBJ2-1 TRBV7-3 TGTGCCAGCAGCTGGACTAGCGGGGGGGCCGATGTTGAGCAGTTCTTC CASSWTSGGADVEQFF
. . TRBJ2-7 TRBV5-8 TGTGCCAGCAGGTTGGGCGGGATCTACGAGCAGTACTTC CASRLGGIYEQYF
. . TRBJ1-2 TRBV27 TGTGCCAGCAGTTCCTCTGACACTGGTTGGGGCTACACCTTC CASSSSDTGWGYTF
TRBD1 once TRBJ1-5 TRBV28 TGTGCCAGCAGTCTCCGGGACAGGGACAATCAGCCCCAGCATTTT CASSLRDRDNQPQHF
TRBD2 . TRBJ2-5 TRBV29-1 TGCAGCGTTGAAATCCGGGAGGGGCAAGAGACCCAGTACTTC CSVEIREGQETQYF
TRBD2 . TRBJ2-3 TRBV5-4 TGTGCCAGCAGGGCGGGGGGACCGACTAGCACAGATACGCAGTATTTT CASRAGGPTSTDTQYF
. few TRBJ1-4 TRBV28 TGTGCCAGCAGTTCGCAGGGGCTTGCTAATGAAAAACTGTTTTTT CASSSQGLANEKLFF
. . TRBJ2-6 TRBV5-3 TGTGCCAGAAGCCGACAAACGGGACACCCTAAGTCTGGGGCCAACGTCCTGACTTTC CARSRQTGHPKSGANVLTF
. . TRBJ2-2 TRBV7-6 TGTGCCAGCAGCTTCCCCGGGGGGACGGGGGCCTCCACCGGGGAGCTGTTTTTT CASSFPGGTGASTGELFF
. . TRBJ1-4 TRBV10-3 TGTGCCATCAGTGAACCCGACATTAATGAAAAACTGTTTTTT CAISEPDINEKLFF
TRBD2 . TRBJ2-5 TRBV4-2 TGTGCCAGCAGCCAAGTAGAGGTTAGCGGGGGGAACCAAGAGACCCAGTACTTC CASSQVEVSGGNQETQYF
. once TRBJ2-1 TRBV29-1 TGCAGCGTTGAACCTTCTCCCGTGAGGGACTACAATGAGCAGTTCTTC CSVEPSPVRDYNEQFF
. . TRBJ2-1 TRBV5-1 TGCGCCAGCAGCTTGGATGGGGCTTTTGAGTACAATGAGCAGTTCTTC CASSLDGAFEYNEQFF
. . TRBJ1-1 TRBV4-1 TGCGCCAGCAGCCAGATGGGCGACAGCTTCATGAACACTGAAGCTTTCTTT CASSQMGDSFMNTEAFF
TRBD2 . TRBJ2-1 TRBV6-1 TGTGCCAGCAGTGAAATTGGACTAGCGGGGGTTTACAATGAGCAGTTCTTC CASSEIGLAGVYNEQFF
TRBD2 . TRBJ2-3 TRBV6-1 TGTGCCAGCAGTGATAAGCGGGGGGCTATAGATACGCAGTATTTT CASSDKRGAIDTQYF
. . TRBJ1-1 TRBV4-1 TGCGCCAGCAGCGGCGGCGGATTTCAGGGAACTGAAGCTTTCTTT CASSGGGFQGTEAFF
. . TRBJ2-7 TRBV5-5 TGTGCCAGCAGCTTTTACTCCTACGAGCAGTACTTC CASSFYSYEQYF
TRBD1 once TRBJ2-7 TRBV27 TGTGCCAGCGCGGTCCAGGGGGTTAGCGACGAGCAGTACTTC CASAVQGVSDEQYF
TRBD1 . TRBJ2-1 TRBV27 TGTGCCAGCAGTTTAGGACAGGGGGCGGGATACAATGAGCAGTTCTTC CASSLGQGAGYNEQFF
. once TRBJ2-1 TRBV4-2 TGTGCCAGCAGCCAGAGGGCGGACAGCTACAATGAGCAGTTCTTC CASSQRADSYNEQFF
. . TRBJ2-1 TRBV7-3 TGTGCCAGCAGCCAATCCCCCGGGGGTAATGAGCAGTTCTTC CASSQSPGGNEQFF
. . TRBJ1-2 TRBV7-9 TGTGCCAGCAGCCTTTCGTCGAACTCCGGCTACACCTTC CASSLSSNSGYTF
. . TRBJ2-2 TRBV29-1 TGCAGCGTTGTGGGGGCGCCGAACACCGGGGAGCTGTTTTTT CSVVGAPNTGELFF
TRBD2 . TRBJ2-3 TRBV7-9 TGTGCCAGCAGCAATAACGGGGGGGACCAGTATTTT CASSNNGGDQYF
TRBD1 . TRBJ1-1 TRBV4-1 TGCGCCAGCAGCCAAGGCCCGGGACAGATGAACACTGAAGCTTTCTTT CASSQGPGQMNTEAFF
. . TRBJ2-7 TRBV6-1 TGTGCCGGTGGAGCGGACGATACCTCCTACGAGCAGTACTTC CAGGADDTSYEQYF
. . TRBJ1-1 TRBV4-3 TGCGCCAGCAGCCGCGACACTGAAGCTTTCTTT CASSRDTEAFF
TRBD1 . TRBJ2-3 TRBV5-4 TGTGCCAGCAGCACGCGGACAGGGATTCCGGATACGCAGTATTTT CASSTRTGIPDTQYF
. . TRBJ2-1 TRBV7-9 TGTGCCAGCAGCTTAGTGGTCGCGGGCTTCCCCAATGAGCAGTTCTTC CASSLVVAGFPNEQFF
TRBD1 . TRBJ1-4 TRBV9 TGTGCCAGCAGCGTGGACAGGGGACATGAAAAACTGTTTTTT CASSVDRGHEKLFF
. . TRBJ2-2 TRBV6-5 TGTGCCAGCAGTTACACACAGGGATCCGGGGAGCTGTTTTTT CASSYTQGSGELFF
. . TRBJ2-7 TRBV7-8 TGTGCCAGCAGCTTATACAGCTCCTACGAGCAGTACTTC CASSLYSSYEQYF
TRBD1 . TRBJ1-2 TRBV5-4 TGTGCCAGCAGCTTGGAAGGGGGCGTCTATGGCTACACCTTC CASSLEGGVYGYTF
. . TRBJ2-3 TRBV19 TGTGCCAGTAGTGGGCAGGGGCGAAATCTTCCAAGCACAGATACGCAGTATTTT CASSGQGRNLPSTDTQYF
. . TRBJ1-2 TRBV7-2 TGTGCCAGCAGCTCGTGGGCCTCAAACCACTATGGCTACACCTTC CASSSWASNHYGYTF
. . TRBJ2-3 TRBV11-3 TGTGCCAGCAGCTTGAGAAGCACAGATACGCAGTATTTT CASSLRSTDTQYF
. . TRBJ2-7 TRBV5-1 TGCGCCAGCAGCTTGGGGGCCCCCTACGAGCAGTACTTC CASSLGAPYEQYF
. . TRBJ2-1 TRBV19 TGTGCCAGTACCATAACTAGTACAGTGGATGAGCAGTTCTTC CASTITSTVDEQFF
TRBD1 . TRBJ1-2 TRBV28 TGTGCCAGCACCCCCCCGGGACAGGGGGGTGGCTACACCTTC CASTPPGQGGGYTF
. . TRBJ1-1 TRBV11-3 TGTGCCAGCAGCTTAGGAGGGGAGGAGAACACTGAAGCTTTCTTT CASSLGGEENTEAFF
. once TRBJ2-2 TRBV11-3 TGTGCCAGCAGCTCTTATCAGGGGCAGGACGGGGAGCTGTTTTTT CASSSYQGQDGELFF
. . TRBJ2-1 TRBV9 TGTGCCAGCAGTGGGGGGGGCAACAATGAGCAGTTCTTC CASSGGGNNEQFF